Below, 13 T cell receptor beta chains from the same sample are listed, as sequenced in a study of technical replicates of blood from a handful of donors. Profiled with immunoSEQ multiplex PCR; TCRdb holds only in-frame clones, not every one. Of under 100,000 clones in the sample, 80% to 90% were seen once. Sequencing was done on a sample of PBMCs. All receptors come from a human donor in good health. Some clones in this sample may be carry-over from other donors' samples.

V is TRBV14 and J is TRBJ2-5; D perhaps matches TRBD2 (7 bases). The V gene lost 0 bases and the J gene lost 2 bases, with 16 bases spanning the gap. Germline V gives CDR1 SGHDN, CDR2 FVKESK. This CDR3 has 17 amino acids. The CDR3 nucleotides read TGTGCCAGCAGCCAAGACGCGGGCGGGGGCCCTCAAGAGACCCAGTACTTC. It specifies CASSQDAGGGPQETQYF.

V gene TRBV13 combines with J gene TRBJ1-1; 8 nucleotides match TRBD1. The CDR3 spans 15 residues. With V trimmed by 3 bases and J by 0 bases, 3 bases remained unmatched. Germline CDR1 is PRHDT and CDR2 is FYEKMQ (reference sequence). The CDR3 loop is CASSFGTGMNTEAFF. CDR3 sequence (DNA): TGTGCCAGCAGCTTCGGGACAGGCATGAACACTGAAGCTTTCTTT.

The gene calls are TRBV7-2 and TRBJ2-7; D is perhaps TRBD2 (5 bases). Germline lookup yields CDR1 SGHTA and CDR2 FQGNSA. Between the trimmed V and J ends, which lost 5 bases and 9 bases, there was a span of 20 bases. This CDR3 is 14 amino acids long. The CDR3 sequence is CASSPGRASQWQYF. The CDR3 region has the DNA TGTGCCAGCAGCCCCGGAAGGGCTAGCCAGTGGCAGTACTTC.

The V and J genes are TRBV27 and TRBJ2-7, with TRBD1 matching 7 bases. CDR1 MNHEY and CDR2 SMNVEV come from the germline V gene (reference sequence). The CDR3 runs 14 residues. Unmatched junction bases numbered 4, after V lost 2 bases and J lost 3 bases. The CDR3: CASSLDGQDYEQYF. The CDR3 nucleotides are TGTGCCAGCAGTTTAGACGGACAGGACTACGAGCAGTACTTC.

This clone was picked up one time. CDR3 sequence: CASSLNRGYGYTF. The CDR3 DNA is TGTGCCAGCAGTTTAAACAGGGGTTATGGCTACACCTTC. The chain couples TRBV27 to TRBJ1-2, with 7 bases that match TRBD1. The CDR3 loop spans 13 amino acids. Unmatched junction bases numbered 2, after V lost 2 bases and J lost 5 bases. The V gene's germline CDR1 is MNHEY and CDR2 SMNVEV (reference sequence).

The V call is TRBV18, the J call TRBJ1-6; D is unresolved. The CDR3 is 13 residues long. V lost 4 bases to trimming and J lost 7 bases, with 8 bases between them. CDR1 is KGHSH and CDR2 is LQKENI in the germline V gene. The CDR3 sequence is CASSHGLNSPLHF. The CDR3 DNA sequence: TGTGCCAGCTCACATGGACTAAATTCACCCCTCCACTTT.

The count of this clone is one. The V call is TRBV7-9, the J call TRBJ2-1; D is ambiguous. Germline CDR1 is SEHNR and CDR2 is FQNEAQ (reference sequence). This CDR3 is built from 15 residues. V was shortened by 0 bases and J by 7 bases, with 13 bases between the two germline ends. CDR3 loop: CASSLATPVGNEQFF. CDR3 sequence (DNA): TGTGCCAGCAGCTTAGCGACCCCCGTCGGGAATGAGCAGTTCTTC.

This sequence joins TRBV4-3 and TRBJ2-7; TRBD1 matches 10 bases. The CDR3 covers 16 residues. Germline CDR1 LGHNA, CDR2 YSLEER. J lost 2 bases, V lost 1 base, and 5 bases had no gene match. CDR3 nucleotide sequence: TGCGCCAGCAGCCAAGGGGACAGGGGATCCCCCTACGAGCAGTACTTC. This gives the protein CASSQGDRGSPYEQYF.

The rearrangement uses TRBV10-3 and TRBJ2-2, with TRBD2 matching 9 bases. CDR3 length: 13 amino acids. Germline V gene lookup returns CDR1 ENHRY and CDR2 SYGVKD. V shed 8 bases, J shed 5 bases, and the junction held 3 bases outside the gene matches. CDR3 amino acids: CAIRLAETGELFF. CDR3 in DNA: TGTGCCATCCGACTAGCGGAAACCGGGGAGCTGTTTTTT.

J is TRBJ2-3 and V is TRBV5-1, with 10 bases aligning to TRBD2. Trimming at V came to 6 bases and at J to 2 bases, leaving 6 bases not matched to a gene. Germline CDR1 is SGHRS and CDR2 is YFSETQ. The CDR3 extends over 15 amino acids. The CDR3 region is CASKAGTSATDTQYF. The CDR3 nucleotides read TGCGCCAGCAAAGCGGGGACTAGCGCCACAGATACGCAGTATTTT.

This chain connects TRBV7-3 to TRBJ2-5, with 8 bases matching TRBD2. Germline trimming cut 3 bases from V and 5 bases from J; bases unmatched to any gene: 11. The CDR3 consists of 16 residues. Germline V gives CDR1 SGHTA, CDR2 FQGTGA. CDR3 DNA: TGTGCCAGCAGCTTGAAGCCCCGGGGGGGCGTTGAGACCCAGTACTTC. It yields the protein CASSLKPRGGVETQYF.

As DNA, the CDR3 is TGTGCCAGCTCACCTTTAGCGGGAGCGGTGGAGACCCAGTACTTC. It codes for CASSPLAGAVETQYF. V usage is TRBV18 and J usage is TRBJ2-5, with 9 nucleotides matching TRBD2. V lost 3 bases, J lost 5 bases, and 7 bases stayed unmatched. The germline V gene has CDR1 KGHSH and CDR2 LQKENI. The CDR3 is 15 residues long.

The chain recombines TRBV23-1 with TRBJ1-2, with D unresolved. TRBV23-1 carries the ORF label, with uncertain function. The germline V and J ends were trimmed by 7 bases and 7 bases, with 31 bases remaining between them. The CDR3 covers 18 residues. The CDR3 sequence: CASNPPRAPETLEGGYTF. The CDR3 nucleotides read TGCGCCAGCAACCCACCCCGGGCCCCCGAGACTTTGGAGGGTGGCTACACCTTC.